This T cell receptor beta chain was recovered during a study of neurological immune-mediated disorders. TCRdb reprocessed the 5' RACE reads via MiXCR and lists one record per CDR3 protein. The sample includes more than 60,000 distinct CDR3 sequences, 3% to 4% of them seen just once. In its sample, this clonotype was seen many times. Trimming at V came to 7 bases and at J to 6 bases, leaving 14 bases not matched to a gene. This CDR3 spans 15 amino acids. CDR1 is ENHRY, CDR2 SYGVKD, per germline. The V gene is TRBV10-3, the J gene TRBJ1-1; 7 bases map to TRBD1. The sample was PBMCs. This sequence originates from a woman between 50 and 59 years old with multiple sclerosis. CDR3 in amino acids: CAITAGGQLSSEAFF. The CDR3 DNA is TGTGCCATCACCGCGGGGGGACAGCTATCTTCTGAAGCTTTCTTT.